This T cell receptor (beta chain) is drawn from a study of T cell repertoires in cytomegalovirus infection. Turning to the study itself: The public TCR beta signatures pointed to both CMV infection and matching HLA type. Overall study findings and caveats: Pooled public TCR beta family frequency picked out CMV carriers with the relevant HLA.

A note on this clonotype: Its specificity is not known.

TCRdb fed the reads into MiXCR, producing one record per CDR3 protein. Of 650,000 to 900,000 distinct CDR3 sequences listed, about 31% are singletons. The CDR3 is 17 residues long. The V gene's germline CDR1 is MNHEY and CDR2 SMNVEV (reference sequence). Trimming removed 7 bases from V and 5 bases from J; junction bases left unmatched: 16. The receptor comes from a human donor in good health (CMV status not recorded). Some clones in this sample may be carry-over from other donors' samples. The sample here was cultured CD8+ T cells from PBMCs, taken from culture after CMV antigen stimulation. The gene calls are TRBV27 and TRBJ2-1; 8 nucleotides agree with TRBD2. This CDR3 reads CASTPNSGGPNDNEQFF. In nucleotides, the CDR3 is TGTGCCAGCACCCCGAACAGCGGGGGCCCCAACGACAATGAGCAGTTCTTC.